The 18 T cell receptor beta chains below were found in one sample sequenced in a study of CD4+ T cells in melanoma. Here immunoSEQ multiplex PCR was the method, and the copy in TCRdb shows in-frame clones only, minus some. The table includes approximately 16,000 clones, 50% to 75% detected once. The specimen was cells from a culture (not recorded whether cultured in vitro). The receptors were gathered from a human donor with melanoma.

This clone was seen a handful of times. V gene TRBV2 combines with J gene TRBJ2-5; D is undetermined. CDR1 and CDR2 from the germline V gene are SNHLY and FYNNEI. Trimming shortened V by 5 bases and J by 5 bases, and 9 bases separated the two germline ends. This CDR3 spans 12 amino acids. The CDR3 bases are TGTGCCAGCAGTAAAGGATTCGAGACCCAGTACTTC. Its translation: CASSKGFETQYF.

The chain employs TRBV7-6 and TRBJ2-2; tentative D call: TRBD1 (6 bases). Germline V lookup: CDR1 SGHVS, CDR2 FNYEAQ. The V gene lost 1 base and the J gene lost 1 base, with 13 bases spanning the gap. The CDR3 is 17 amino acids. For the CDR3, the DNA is TGTGCCAGCAGCTTAGTAGGGGTGACAGGGAACACCGGGGAGCTGTTTTTT. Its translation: CASSLVGVTGNTGELFF. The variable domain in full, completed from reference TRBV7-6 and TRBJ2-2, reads GAGVSQSPRYKVTKRGQDVALRCDPISGHVSLYWYRQALGQGPEFLTYFNYEAQQDKSGLPNDRFSAERPEGSISTLTIQRTEQRDSAMYRCASSLVGVTGNTGELFFGEGSRLTVL.

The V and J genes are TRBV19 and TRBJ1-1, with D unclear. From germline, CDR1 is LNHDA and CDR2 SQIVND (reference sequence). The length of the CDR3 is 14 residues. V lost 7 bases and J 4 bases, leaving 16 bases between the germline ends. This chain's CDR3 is CASKERERVTEAFF. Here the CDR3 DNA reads TGTGCCAGTAAGGAAAGGGAAAGAGTCACTGAAGCTTTCTTT.

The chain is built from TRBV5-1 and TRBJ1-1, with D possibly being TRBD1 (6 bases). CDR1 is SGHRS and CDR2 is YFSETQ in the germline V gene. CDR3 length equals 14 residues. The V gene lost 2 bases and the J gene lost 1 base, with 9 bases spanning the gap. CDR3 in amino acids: CASSFTGTNTEAFF. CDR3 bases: TGCGCCAGCAGCTTTACAGGGACGAACACTGAAGCTTTCTTT.

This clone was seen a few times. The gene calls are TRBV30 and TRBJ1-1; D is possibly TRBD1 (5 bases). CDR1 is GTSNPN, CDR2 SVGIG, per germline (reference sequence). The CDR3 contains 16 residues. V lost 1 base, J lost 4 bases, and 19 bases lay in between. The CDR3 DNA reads TGTGCCTGGAGTGCCCCGTGGGGGGGAAAGAGCACTGAAGCTTTCTTT. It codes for CAWSAPWGGKSTEAFF. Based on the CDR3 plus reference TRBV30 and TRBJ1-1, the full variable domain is SQTIHQWPATLVQPVGSPLSLECTVEGTSNPNLYWYRQAAGRGLQLLFYSVGIGQISSEVPQNLSASRPQDRQFILSSKKLLLSDSGFYLCAWSAPWGGKSTEAFFGQGTRLTVV.

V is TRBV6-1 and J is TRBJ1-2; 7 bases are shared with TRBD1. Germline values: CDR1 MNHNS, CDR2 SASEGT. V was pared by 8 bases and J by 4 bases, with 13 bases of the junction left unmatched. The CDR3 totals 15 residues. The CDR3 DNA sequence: TGTGCCAGCGGGGCTTCGGTGCAGGGGGTCTATGGCTACACCTTC. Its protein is CASGASVQGVYGYTF.

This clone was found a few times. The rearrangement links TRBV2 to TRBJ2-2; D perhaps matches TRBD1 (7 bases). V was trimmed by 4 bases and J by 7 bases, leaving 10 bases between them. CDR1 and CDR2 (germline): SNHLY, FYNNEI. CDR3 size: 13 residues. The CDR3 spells CASSARGDGELFF. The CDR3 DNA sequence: TGTGCCAGCAGTGCCAGGGGGGACGGGGAGCTGTTTTTT.

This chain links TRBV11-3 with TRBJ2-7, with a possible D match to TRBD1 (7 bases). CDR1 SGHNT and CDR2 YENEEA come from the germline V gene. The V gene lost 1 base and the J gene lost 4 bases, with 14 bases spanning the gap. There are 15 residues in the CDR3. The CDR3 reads CASSLGQGGGYEQYF. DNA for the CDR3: TGTGCCAGCAGCTTAGGACAGGGAGGTGGGTACGAGCAGTACTTC.

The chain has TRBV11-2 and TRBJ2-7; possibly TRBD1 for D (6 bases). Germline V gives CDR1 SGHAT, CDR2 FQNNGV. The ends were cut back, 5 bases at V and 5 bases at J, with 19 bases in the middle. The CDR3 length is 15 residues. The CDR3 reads CASSPWQGLGNEQYF. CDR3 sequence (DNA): TGTGCCAGCAGCCCGTGGCAGGGGCTCGGGAACGAGCAGTACTTC.

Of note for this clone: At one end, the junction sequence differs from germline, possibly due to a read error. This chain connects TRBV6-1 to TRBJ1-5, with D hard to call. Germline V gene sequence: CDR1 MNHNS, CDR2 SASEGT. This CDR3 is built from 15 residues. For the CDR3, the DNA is TGTGCCATCAGTGAGAATAGGGCAGGAGAACAGCCCCAGCATTTT. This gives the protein CAISENRAGEQPQHF.

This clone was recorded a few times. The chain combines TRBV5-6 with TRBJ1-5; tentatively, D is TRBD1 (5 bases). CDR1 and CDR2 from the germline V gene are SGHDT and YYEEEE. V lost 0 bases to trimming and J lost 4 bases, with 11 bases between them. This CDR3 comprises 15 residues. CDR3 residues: CASSLGAGGNQPQHF. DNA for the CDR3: TGTGCCAGCAGCTTGGGTGCGGGGGGGAATCAGCCCCAGCATTTT.

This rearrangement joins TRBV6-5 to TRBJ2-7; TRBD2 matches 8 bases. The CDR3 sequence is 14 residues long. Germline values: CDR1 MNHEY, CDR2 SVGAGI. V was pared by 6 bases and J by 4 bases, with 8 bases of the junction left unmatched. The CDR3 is CASRPGGDPYEQYF. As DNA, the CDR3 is TGTGCCAGCAGACCCGGGGGGGACCCTTACGAGCAGTACTTC.

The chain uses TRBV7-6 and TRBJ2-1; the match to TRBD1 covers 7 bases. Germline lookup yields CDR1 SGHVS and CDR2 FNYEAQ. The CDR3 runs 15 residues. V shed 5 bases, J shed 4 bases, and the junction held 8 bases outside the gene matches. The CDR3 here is CASSREGAGYNEQFF. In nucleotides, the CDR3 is TGTGCCAGCAGCAGAGAGGGGGCAGGTTACAATGAGCAGTTCTTC.

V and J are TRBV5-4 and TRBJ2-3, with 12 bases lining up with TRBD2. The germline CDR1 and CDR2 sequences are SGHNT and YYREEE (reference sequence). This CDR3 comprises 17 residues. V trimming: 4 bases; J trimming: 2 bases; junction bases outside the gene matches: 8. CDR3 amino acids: CASSPRLAGAPTDTQYF. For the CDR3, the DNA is TGTGCCAGCAGCCCTCGACTAGCGGGGGCCCCCACAGATACGCAGTATTTT.

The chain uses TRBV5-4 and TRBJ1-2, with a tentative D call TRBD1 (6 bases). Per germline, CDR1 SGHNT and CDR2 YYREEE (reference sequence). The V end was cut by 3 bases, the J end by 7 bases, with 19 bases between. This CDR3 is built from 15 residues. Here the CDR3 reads CASSSKQGTLRGYTF. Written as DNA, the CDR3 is TGTGCCAGCAGCTCCAAGCAGGGGACTCTTCGTGGCTACACCTTC.

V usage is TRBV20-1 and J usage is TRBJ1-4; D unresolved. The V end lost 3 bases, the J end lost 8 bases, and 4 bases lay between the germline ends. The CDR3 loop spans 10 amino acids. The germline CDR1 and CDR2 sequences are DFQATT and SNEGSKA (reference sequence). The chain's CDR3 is CSASYEKLFF. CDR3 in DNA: TGCAGTGCTAGTTACGAAAAACTGTTTTTT.

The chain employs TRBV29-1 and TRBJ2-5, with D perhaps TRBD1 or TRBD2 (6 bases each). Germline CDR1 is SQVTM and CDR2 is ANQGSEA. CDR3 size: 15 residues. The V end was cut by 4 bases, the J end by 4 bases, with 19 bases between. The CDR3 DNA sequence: TGCAGCGTTGTAAAAACAGTCGGGGGCCCAGAGACCCAGTACTTC. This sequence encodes CSVVKTVGGPETQYF.

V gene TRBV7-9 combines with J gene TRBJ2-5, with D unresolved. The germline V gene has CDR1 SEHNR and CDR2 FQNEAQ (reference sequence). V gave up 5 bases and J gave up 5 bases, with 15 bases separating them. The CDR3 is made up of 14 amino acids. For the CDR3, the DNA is TGTGCCAGCAGCACCACCCGTCCGAACGAGACCCAGTACTTC. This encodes CASSTTRPNETQYF.